A selection of T cell receptor beta chains follows, all from one sample in a study of CD8+ T cells in alopecia areata. The assay was immunoSEQ multiplex PCR, and TCRdb's table has in-frame clones only and misses some. The sample lists roughly 97,000 clones, 41% occurring once. What was sequenced was CD4+ T cells sorted from blood. These receptors were collected from a human donor with alopecia areata. Both conserved end residues are part of each CDR3. D genes are given only for firm matches. Only some rows state a clone size, as once, few, many or a class for expanded clones.

few TRBJ1-5 TRBV29-1 TRBD1 CSAGQQSNQPQHF TGCAGCGCGGGACAGCAAAGTAATCAGCCCCAGCATTTT
. TRBJ1-6 TRBV4-3 TRBD1 CASSPRQGAPLHF TGCGCCAGCAGCCCCAGACAGGGGGCACCCCTCCACTTT
once TRBJ2-7 TRBV5-1 . CASSSGQSYEQYF TGCGCCAGCAGTTCTGGACAGTCCTACGAGCAGTACTTC
. TRBJ2-5 TRBV27 TRBD1 CASSSIGGEETQYF TGTGCCAGCAGTTCCATAGGGGGCGAAGAGACCCAGTACTTC
. TRBJ2-1 TRBV29-1 . CSVDVFSLTGKDEQFF TGCAGCGTTGATGTTTTTAGTCTTACAGGGAAGGATGAGCAGTTCTTC
. TRBJ2-5 TRBV4-1 TRBD1 CASSQGPPRGQIRETQYF TGCGCCAGCAGCCAAGGCCCCCCCAGGGGGCAGATTAGGGAGACCCAGTACTTC
. TRBJ2-1 TRBV14 . CASSQGWPLYNEQFF TGTGCCAGCAGCCAAGGCTGGCCGCTCTACAATGAGCAGTTCTTC
once TRBJ2-5 TRBV6-6 TRBD2 CASSYERGMATQYF TGTGCCAGCAGTTACGAGCGGGGGATGGCGACCCAGTACTTC
. TRBJ2-5 TRBV30 . CAWSQQGETQYF TGTGCCTGGAGCCAGCAGGGGGAGACCCAGTACTTC
. TRBJ2-3 TRBV7-7 . CASSLGSANTQYF TGTGCCAGCAGCTTAGGTTCGGCGAATACGCAGTATTTT
. TRBJ2-1 TRBV7-3 . CASSPRDLYNEQFF TGTGCCAGCAGCCCCCGGGACTTATACAATGAGCAGTTCTTC
. TRBJ2-4 TRBV7-9 . CASSSPAFKNIQYF TGTGCCAGCAGCTCTCCGGCCTTCAAAAACATTCAGTACTTC
few TRBJ1-6 TRBV7-8 . CASSLEAYNSPLHF TGTGCCAGCAGCTTAGAAGCCTATAATTCACCCCTCCACTTT
many TRBJ2-2 TRBV2 . CASSAGQNTGELFF TGTGCCAGCAGCGCCGGACAGAACACCGGGGAGCTGTTTTTT
. TRBJ2-7 TRBV7-9 . CASSSGTLLNQQYF TGTGCCAGCAGCTCTGGGACGCTTCTCAACCAGCAGTACTTC
. TRBJ2-3 TRBV7-6 . CASSREPKSTDTQYF TGTGCCAGCAGCCGGGAACCAAAGAGCACAGATACGCAGTATTTT
. TRBJ1-2 TRBV14 . CASSPGASLGYTF TGTGCCAGCAGCCCTGGGGCAAGTCTAGGCTACACCTTC
. TRBJ1-6 TRBV4-2 . CASSQGLDNSPLHF TGTGCCAGCAGCCAAGGATTAGATAATTCACCCCTCCACTTT
few TRBJ2-7 TRBV4-2 TRBD1 CASSQLIDRGPEQYF TGTGCCAGCAGCCAACTTATCGACAGGGGGCCCGAGCAGTACTTC
. TRBJ2-5 TRBV29-1 . CSVVGRFQETQYF TGCAGCGTTGTTGGGCGCTTCCAAGAGACCCAGTACTTC
. TRBJ2-5 TRBV7-9 . CASSLWAKETQYF TGTGCCAGCAGCTTATGGGCCAAAGAGACCCAGTACTTC
few TRBJ2-1 TRBV5-1 TRBD1 CASSLFGTGRNEQFF TGCGCCAGCAGCTTGTTTGGGACAGGGCGCAATGAGCAGTTCTTC
. TRBJ1-2 TRBV14 TRBD1 CASSRHDRDGYTF TGTGCCAGCAGCCGCCATGACAGGGATGGCTACACCTTC
few TRBJ2-5 TRBV7-3 TRBD2 CASALLAGVGETQYF TGTGCCAGCGCGTTGCTAGCGGGGGTAGGAGAGACCCAGTACTTC
. TRBJ2-7 TRBV20-1 . CSANQNHEQYF TGCAGTGCTAATCAGAATCACGAGCAGTACTTC
. TRBJ1-5 TRBV5-5 . CASSFSNQPQHF TGTGCCAGCAGCTTTAGCAATCAGCCCCAGCATTTT
few TRBJ1-4 TRBV7-2 TRBD1 CASKQGQHNEKLFF TGTGCCAGCAAGCAGGGACAGCATAATGAAAAACTGTTTTTT
few TRBJ2-1 TRBV7-2 . CASSLSPSSANEQFF TGTGCCAGCAGCTTATCGCCTAGTTCAGCCAATGAGCAGTTCTTC
few TRBJ2-5 TRBV7-2 . CASSLVGGSQETQYF TGTGCCAGCAGCTTAGTAGGGGGGAGTCAGGAGACCCAGTACTTC
few TRBJ2-1 TRBV28 . CASSSSGANEQFF .
. TRBJ2-7 TRBV7-2 TRBD2 CASSSPGRESYEQYF TGTGCCAGCAGCTCCCCCGGGAGGGAATCCTACGAGCAGTACTTC
few TRBJ2-7 TRBV7-2 TRBD2 CASSLDLAGHGEQYF TGTGCCAGCAGCTTAGATCTAGCGGGGCACGGGGAGCAGTACTTC
few TRBJ2-3 TRBV5-1 TRBD1 CASSLDPGQGSDTQYF TGCGCCAGCAGCTTGGACCCGGGACAGGGATCAGATACGCAGTATTTT
once TRBJ2-5 TRBV5-1 TRBD2 CASSIGTSGQETQYF TGCGCCAGCAGCATAGGAACTAGCGGCCAAGAGACCCAGTACTTC
few TRBJ2-7 TRBV30 . CAWRDRRGSYEQYF TGTGCCTGGAGGGACAGGAGGGGGTCCTACGAGCAGTACTTC
. TRBJ2-1 TRBV5-1 . CASSLWPANEQFF TGCGCCAGCAGCCTTTGGCCCGCCAATGAGCAGTTCTTC
. TRBJ1-5 TRBV4-1 . CASSQESGAGNQPQHF TGCGCCAGCAGCCAAGAATCAGGGGCCGGCAATCAGCCCCAGCATTTT
once TRBJ2-5 TRBV4-2 TRBD2 CASSRRLAGDLEETQYF TGTGCCAGCAGCCGAAGACTAGCGGGAGACCTGGAAGAGACCCAGTACTTC
few TRBJ1-3 TRBV29-1 . CSVGETGNTIYF TGCAGCGTTGGAGAAACTGGAAACACCATATATTTT
few TRBJ1-5 TRBV7-2 . CASSPRGGGMAQPQHF TGTGCCAGCAGCCCAAGAGGGGGGGGCATGGCGCAGCCCCAGCATTTT
few TRBJ2-1 TRBV12-5 . CASGTSSSPEQFF TGTGCTAGTGGTACATCTAGCAGTCCTGAGCAGTTCTTC
. TRBJ2-3 TRBV4-3 TRBD2 CASSPTKLAGTDTQYF TGCGCCAGCAGCCCAACCAAACTAGCGGGGACAGATACGCAGTATTTT
. TRBJ2-1 TRBV29-1 . CSVNRGKYNEQFF TGCAGCGTTAATCGCGGGAAATACAATGAGCAGTTCTTC
. TRBJ2-6 TRBV5-1 . CASSLETLGLSGANVLTF TGCGCCAGCAGCTTGGAAACCCTTGGACTCTCCGGGGCCAACGTCCTGACTTTC
few TRBJ2-3 TRBV29-1 . CSVEALGLDTQYF TGCAGCGTTGAAGCCCTGGGACTAGATACGCAGTATTTT
. TRBJ2-1 TRBV29-1 . CSVDYIGGLGNEQFF TGCAGCGTTGATTATATTGGGGGATTGGGCAATGAGCAGTTCTTC
. TRBJ1-5 TRBV18 . CASSPEIDQPQHF TGTGCCAGCTCACCGGAAATAGATCAGCCCCAGCATTTT
. TRBJ2-7 TRBV6-5 TRBD1 CASSLRQGIHEQYF TGTGCCAGCAGCCTCCGACAGGGGATCCACGAGCAGTACTTC
. TRBJ1-5 TRBV30 . CAWSRGQGILRQPQHF TGTGCCTGGAGTAGAGGCCAGGGGATCTTGAGACAGCCCCAGCATTTT
few TRBJ2-1 TRBV23-1 TRBD2 CASSQEGLAGGHYNEQFF TGCGCCAGCAGTCAAGAGGGACTAGCGGGGGGGCACTACAATGAGCAGTTCTTC
. TRBJ1-4 TRBV28 TRBD1 CASSPRGQGEKLFF TGTGCCAGCAGTCCCAGGGGGCAGGGTGAAAAACTGTTTTTT